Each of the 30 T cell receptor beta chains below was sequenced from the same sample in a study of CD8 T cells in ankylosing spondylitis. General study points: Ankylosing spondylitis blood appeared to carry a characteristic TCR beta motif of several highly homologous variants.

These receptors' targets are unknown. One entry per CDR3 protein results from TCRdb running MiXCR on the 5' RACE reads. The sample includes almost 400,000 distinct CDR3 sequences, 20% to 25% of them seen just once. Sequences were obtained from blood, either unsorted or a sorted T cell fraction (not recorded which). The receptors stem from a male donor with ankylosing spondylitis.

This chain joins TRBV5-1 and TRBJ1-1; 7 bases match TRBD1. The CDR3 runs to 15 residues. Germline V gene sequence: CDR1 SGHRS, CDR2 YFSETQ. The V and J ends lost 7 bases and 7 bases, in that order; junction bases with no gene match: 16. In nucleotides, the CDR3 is TGCGCCAGCGCACAACCACAGGGGCTAGGGAGTGAAGCTTTCTTT. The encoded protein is CASAQPQGLGSEAFF.

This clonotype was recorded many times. In nucleotides, the CDR3 is TGCGCCAGCAGCCAAGAAGGCAGGGCGAGCTCCTACAATGAGCAGTTCTTC. It translates to CASSQEGRASSYNEQFF. The chain combines TRBV4-1 with TRBJ2-1, with D possibly TRBD1 on 5 matching bases. The CDR3 is made up of 17 amino acids. The germline CDR1 and CDR2 sequences are MGHRA and YSYEKL. V was trimmed by 0 bases and J by 0 bases, leaving 12 bases between them.

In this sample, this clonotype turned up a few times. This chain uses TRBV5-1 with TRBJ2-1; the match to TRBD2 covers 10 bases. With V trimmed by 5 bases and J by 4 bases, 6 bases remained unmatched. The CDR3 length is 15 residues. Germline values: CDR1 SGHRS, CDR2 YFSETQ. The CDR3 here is CASRPGTSDYNEQFF. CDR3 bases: TGCGCCAGCAGGCCCGGGACTAGCGATTACAATGAGCAGTTCTTC.

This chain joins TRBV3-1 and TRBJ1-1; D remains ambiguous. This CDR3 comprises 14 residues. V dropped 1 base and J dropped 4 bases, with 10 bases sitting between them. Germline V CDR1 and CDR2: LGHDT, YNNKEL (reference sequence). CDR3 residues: CASSQAGRSTEAFF. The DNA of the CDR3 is TGTGCCAGCAGCCAAGCGGGCCGAAGCACTGAAGCTTTCTTT.

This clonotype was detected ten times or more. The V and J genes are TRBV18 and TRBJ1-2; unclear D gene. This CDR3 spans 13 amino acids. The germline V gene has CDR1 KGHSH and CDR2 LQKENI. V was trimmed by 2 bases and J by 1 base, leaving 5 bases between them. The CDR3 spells CASSPDYNYGYTF. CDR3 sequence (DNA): TGTGCCAGCTCACCAGACTATAACTATGGCTACACCTTC.

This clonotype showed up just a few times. The CDR3 loop is CSASRGRGLETQYF. The CDR3 coding sequence is TGCAGTGCCTCACGAGGCAGGGGGCTTGAGACCCAGTACTTC. The V gene is TRBV20-1, the J gene TRBJ2-5; TRBD1 matches at 8 bases. This CDR3 has 14 amino acids. The germline V gene encodes CDR1 DFQATT and CDR2 SNEGSKA (reference sequence). V was clipped by 6 bases and J by 5 bases; unmatched bases: 11.

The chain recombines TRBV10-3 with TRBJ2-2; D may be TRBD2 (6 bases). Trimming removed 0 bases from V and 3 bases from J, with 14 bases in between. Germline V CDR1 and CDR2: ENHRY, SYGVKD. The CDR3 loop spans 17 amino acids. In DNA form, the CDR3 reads TGTGCCATCAGTGAGTCGGGTGGGAAGCGGGACACCGGGGAGCTGTTTTTT. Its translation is CAISESGGKRDTGELFF.

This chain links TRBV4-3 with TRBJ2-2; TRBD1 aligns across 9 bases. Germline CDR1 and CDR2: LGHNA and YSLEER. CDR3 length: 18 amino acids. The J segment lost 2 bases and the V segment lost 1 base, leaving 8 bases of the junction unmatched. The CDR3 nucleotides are TGCGCCAGCAGCCAAGTGCGGGGACAGGGCACCAACACCGGGGAGCTGTTTTTT. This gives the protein CASSQVRGQGTNTGELFF.

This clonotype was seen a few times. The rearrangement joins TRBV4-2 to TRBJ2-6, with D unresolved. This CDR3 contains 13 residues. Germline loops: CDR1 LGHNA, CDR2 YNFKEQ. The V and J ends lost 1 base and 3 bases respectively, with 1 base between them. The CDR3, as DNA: TGTGCCAGCAGCCAAGGTGGGGCCAACGTCCTGACTTTC. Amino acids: CASSQGGANVLTF.

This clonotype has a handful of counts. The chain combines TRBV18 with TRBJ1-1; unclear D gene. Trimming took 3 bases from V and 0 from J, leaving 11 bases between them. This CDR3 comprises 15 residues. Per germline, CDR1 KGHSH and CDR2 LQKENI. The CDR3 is CASSPRGGVNTEAFF. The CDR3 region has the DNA TGTGCCAGCTCACCTCGGGGAGGCGTGAACACTGAAGCTTTCTTT.

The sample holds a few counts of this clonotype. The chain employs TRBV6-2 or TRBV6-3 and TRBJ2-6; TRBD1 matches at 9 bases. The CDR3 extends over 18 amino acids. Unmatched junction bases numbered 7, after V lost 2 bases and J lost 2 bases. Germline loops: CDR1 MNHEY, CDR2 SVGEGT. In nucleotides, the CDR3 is TGTGCCAGCAGTTACACCGGGACAGGGCTACCTGGGGCCAACGTCCTGACTTTC. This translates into CASSYTGTGLPGANVLTF.

CDR3 sequence reads: CASSLVGDVRGEFF. The CDR3 DNA sequence: TGTGCCAGCAGCTTAGTGGGGGATGTCAGGGGTGAGTTCTTC. The chain has TRBV11-2 and TRBJ2-1; D might be TRBD1 (6 bases). The germline gives CDR1 SGHAT, CDR2 FQNNGV. The CDR3 runs 14 residues. V dropped 1 base and J dropped 14 bases, with 18 bases sitting between them.

The DNA for the CDR3 is TGTGCCATCAGTGAGTCGATTAACGGTAGGCAGAGGTATGGCTACACCTTC. Encoded protein: CAISESINGRQRYGYTF. This chain joins TRBV10-3 and TRBJ1-2; D gene ambiguous. V was cut by 0 bases and J by 5 bases, with 19 bases left in between. From germline, CDR1 is ENHRY and CDR2 SYGVKD. The CDR3 is 17 residues long.

The CDR3 region is CASSIDPATYEQYF. CDR3 coding DNA: TGTGCCAGTAGTATCGACCCCGCAACCTACGAGCAGTACTTC. The chain recombines TRBV19 with TRBJ2-7; D gene ambiguous. Trimming pared 3 bases from V and 2 bases from J, leaving 11 bases between. Germline V gene lookup returns CDR1 LNHDA and CDR2 SQIVND (reference sequence). The CDR3 spans 14 residues.

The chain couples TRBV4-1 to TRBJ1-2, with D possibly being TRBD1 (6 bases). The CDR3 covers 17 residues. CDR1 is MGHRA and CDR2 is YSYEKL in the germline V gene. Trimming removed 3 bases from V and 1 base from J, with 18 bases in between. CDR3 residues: CASSQTGAGLLNYGYTF. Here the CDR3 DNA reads TGCGCCAGCAGCCAGACGGGGGCAGGGCTACTTAACTATGGCTACACCTTC.

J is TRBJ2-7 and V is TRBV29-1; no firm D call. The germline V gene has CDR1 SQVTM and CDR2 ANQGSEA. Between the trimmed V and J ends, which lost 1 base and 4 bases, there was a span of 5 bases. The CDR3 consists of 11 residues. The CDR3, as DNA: TGCAGCGTTGAAGGGCAGTACGAGCAGTACTTC. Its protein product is CSVEGQYEQYF.

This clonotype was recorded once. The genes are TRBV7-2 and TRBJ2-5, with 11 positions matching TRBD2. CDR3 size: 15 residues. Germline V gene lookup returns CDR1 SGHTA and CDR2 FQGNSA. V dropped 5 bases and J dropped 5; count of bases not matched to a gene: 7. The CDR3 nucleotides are TGTGCCAGCAGCATCGAACTAGCGGGAGTTGAGACCCAGTACTTC. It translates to CASSIELAGVETQYF.

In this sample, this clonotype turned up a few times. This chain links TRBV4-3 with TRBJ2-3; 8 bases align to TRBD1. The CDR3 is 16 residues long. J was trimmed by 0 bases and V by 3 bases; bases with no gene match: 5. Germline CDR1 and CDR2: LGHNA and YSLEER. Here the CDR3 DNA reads TGCGCCAGCAGCCAGGGGGACAGGACTAGCACAGATACGCAGTATTTT. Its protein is CASSQGDRTSTDTQYF.

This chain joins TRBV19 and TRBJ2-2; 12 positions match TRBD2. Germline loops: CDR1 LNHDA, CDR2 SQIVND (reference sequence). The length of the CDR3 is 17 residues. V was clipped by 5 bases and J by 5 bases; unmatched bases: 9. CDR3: CASSAGRLAGETGELFF. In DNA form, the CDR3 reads TGTGCCAGTAGTGCCGGGAGACTAGCGGGAGAGACCGGGGAGCTGTTTTTT. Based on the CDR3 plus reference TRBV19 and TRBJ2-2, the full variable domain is DGGITQSPKYLFRKEGQNVTLSCEQNLNHDAMYWYRQDPGQGLRLIYYSQIVNDFQKGDIAEGYSVSREKKESFPLTVTSAQKNPTAFYLCASSAGRLAGETGELFFGEGSRLTVL.

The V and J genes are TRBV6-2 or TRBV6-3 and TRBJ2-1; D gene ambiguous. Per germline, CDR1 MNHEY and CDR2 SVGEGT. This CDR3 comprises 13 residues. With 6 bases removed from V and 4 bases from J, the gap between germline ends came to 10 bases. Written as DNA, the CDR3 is TGTGCCAGCAGCCTGACGCGATACAATGAGCAGTTCTTC. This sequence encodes CASSLTRYNEQFF.

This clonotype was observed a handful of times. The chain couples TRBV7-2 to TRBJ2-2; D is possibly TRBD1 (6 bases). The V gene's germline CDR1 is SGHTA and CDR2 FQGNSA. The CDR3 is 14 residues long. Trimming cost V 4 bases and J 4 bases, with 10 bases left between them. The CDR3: CASSSGQTTGELFF. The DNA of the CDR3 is TGTGCCAGCAGCTCGGGACAAACCACCGGGGAGCTGTTTTTT.

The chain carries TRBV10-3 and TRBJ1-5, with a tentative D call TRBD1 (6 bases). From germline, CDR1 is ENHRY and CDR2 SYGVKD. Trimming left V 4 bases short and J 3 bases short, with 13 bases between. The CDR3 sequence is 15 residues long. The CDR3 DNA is TGTGCCATCAGTGTGGGGGCAGGCTCCAATCAGCCCCAGCATTTT. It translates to CAISVGAGSNQPQHF.

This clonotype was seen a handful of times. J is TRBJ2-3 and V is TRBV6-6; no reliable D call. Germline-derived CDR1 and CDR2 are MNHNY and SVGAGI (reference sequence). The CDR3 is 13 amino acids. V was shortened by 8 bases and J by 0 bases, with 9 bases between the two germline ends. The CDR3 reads CASRQDSTDTQYF. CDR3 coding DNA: TGTGCCAGCCGGCAAGACAGCACAGATACGCAGTATTTT.

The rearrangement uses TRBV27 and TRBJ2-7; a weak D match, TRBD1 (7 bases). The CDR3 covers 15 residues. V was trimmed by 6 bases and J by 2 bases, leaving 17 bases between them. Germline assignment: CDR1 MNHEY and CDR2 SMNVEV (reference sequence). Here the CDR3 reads CASSTPIRGAYEQYF. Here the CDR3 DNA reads TGTGCCAGCAGCACCCCGATCAGGGGGGCCTACGAGCAGTACTTC.

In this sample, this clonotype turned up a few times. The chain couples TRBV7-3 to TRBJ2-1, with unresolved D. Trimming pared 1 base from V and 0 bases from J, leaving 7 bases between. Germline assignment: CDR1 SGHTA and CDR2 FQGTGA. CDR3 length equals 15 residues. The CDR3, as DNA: TGTGCCAGCAGCTTAATTAGGAGCTCCTACAATGAGCAGTTCTTC. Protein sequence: CASSLIRSSYNEQFF.

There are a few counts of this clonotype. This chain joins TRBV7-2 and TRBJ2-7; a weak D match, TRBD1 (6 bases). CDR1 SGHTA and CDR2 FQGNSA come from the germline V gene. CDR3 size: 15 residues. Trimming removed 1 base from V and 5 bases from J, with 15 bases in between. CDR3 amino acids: CASSLVTGKLHEQYF. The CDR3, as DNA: TGTGCCAGCAGCTTAGTCACAGGGAAACTCCACGAGCAGTACTTC.

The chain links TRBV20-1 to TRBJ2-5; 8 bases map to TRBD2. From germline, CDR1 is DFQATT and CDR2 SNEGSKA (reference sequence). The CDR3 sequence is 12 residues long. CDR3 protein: CSGTRSEETQYF. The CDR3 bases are TGCAGCGGGACTAGATCGGAAGAGACCCAGTACTTC.

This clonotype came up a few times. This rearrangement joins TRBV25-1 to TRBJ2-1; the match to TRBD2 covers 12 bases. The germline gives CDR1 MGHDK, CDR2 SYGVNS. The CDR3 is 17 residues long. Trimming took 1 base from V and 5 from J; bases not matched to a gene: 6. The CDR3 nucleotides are TGTGCCAGCAGTGAATCCCCGACTAGCGGGAGCCACAATGAGCAGTTCTTC. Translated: CASSESPTSGSHNEQFF.

CDR3 in amino acids: CSVSPSYTEAFF. The CDR3 DNA sequence: TGCAGCGTTAGTCCTTCATACACTGAAGCTTTCTTT. The chain links TRBV29-1 to TRBJ1-1; D is unclear. The germline V gene has CDR1 SQVTM and CDR2 ANQGSEA. V lost 5 bases and J lost 3, with 10 bases in between. This CDR3 is 12 amino acids long.

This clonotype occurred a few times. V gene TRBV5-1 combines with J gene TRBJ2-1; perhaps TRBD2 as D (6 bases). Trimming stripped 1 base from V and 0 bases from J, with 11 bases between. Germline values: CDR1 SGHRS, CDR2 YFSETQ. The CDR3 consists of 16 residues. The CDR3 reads CASSLWAGLSYNEQFF. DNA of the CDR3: TGCGCCAGCAGCTTGTGGGCGGGACTCTCCTACAATGAGCAGTTCTTC.